Presented here are 23 T cell receptor beta chains from one specimen sequenced in a study of shared clonotypes between healthy human individuals (dated by TCRdb to the early 2020s). For the CD8 naive samples, CD45RO-negative cells were positively selected for CCR7, yielding a CD45RA+CCR7+ population from which TemRA cells were excluded. The library came from the immunoSEQ multiplex PCR assay. Entries here come from immuneACCESS through TCRdb and include only in-frame sequences with V and J called. Some clones fail to appear in such tables; in the studies checked, an unresolved V gene covers under half of the shortfall, and the cause of the remainder is unknown. In this sample the table shows approximately 810,000 clones, 80% to 95% of which occur a single time. The ten largest clones represent less than 25% of the sample. The sample comprised naive CD8+ T cells sorted from blood. The sample's cell subset or site label, in plain terms: CD45RA+CCR7+. The receptors come from a young man in good health.

This CDR3 is CASSLGINEKLFF. The CDR3 nucleotides are TGTGCCAGCAGCTTAGGAATTAATGAAAAACTGTTTTTT. The chain couples TRBV7-8 to TRBJ1-4; D gene unclear. The CDR3 covers 13 residues. Trimming pared 1 base from V and 4 bases from J, leaving 4 bases between. Germline CDR1 SGHVS, CDR2 FQNEAQ.

The chain joins TRBV4-1 to TRBJ1-1; D is ambiguous. Germline CDR1 and CDR2: MGHRA and YSYEKL. This CDR3 is built from 14 residues. V lost 2 bases, J lost 0 bases, and 7 bases lay in between. The CDR3 protein is CASSQLEMNTEAFF. The CDR3 DNA reads TGCGCCAGCAGCCAATTAGAGATGAACACTGAAGCTTTCTTT.

The chain links TRBV7-3 to TRBJ1-1; D is ambiguous. There are 14 residues in the CDR3. The V end lost 1 base, the J end lost 1 base, and 7 bases lay between the germline ends. The germline V gene encodes CDR1 SGHTA and CDR2 FQGTGA. The CDR3 DNA is TGTGCCAGCAGCTTAATTGGACGGAACACTGAAGCTTTCTTT. Translation: CASSLIGRNTEAFF.

Details on this clone: The junction differs from germline at one of its ends, possibly a read error. The chain uses TRBV7-7 and TRBJ2-1; D uncertain. The CDR3 length is 15 residues. CDR1 is SSHAT, CDR2 FNYEAQ, per germline (reference sequence). CDR3 nucleotide sequence: TGTGCTAGCAGCGATCCCTCGTCCCCCCTCAATGAGCAGTTCTTC. Its protein is CASSDPSSPLNEQFF.

This chain joins TRBV28 and TRBJ1-2; maybe TRBD1 (5 bases). CDR1 MDHEN and CDR2 SYDVKM come from the germline V gene. The CDR3 loop spans 14 amino acids. V was pared by 4 bases and J by 3 bases, with 12 bases between. The CDR3 sequence is CASSSGTDDYGYTF. The DNA of the CDR3 is TGTGCCAGCAGTTCCGGGACGGACGACTATGGCTACACCTTC.

The chain recombines TRBV27 with TRBJ2-2, with D unclear. V lost 5 bases and J lost 6, with 13 bases in between. Germline V gene lookup returns CDR1 MNHEY and CDR2 SMNVEV (reference sequence). The CDR3 length is 14 residues. The DNA of the CDR3 is TGTGCCAGCAGTCCGAATCCTACCCCCGGGGAGCTGTTTTTT. Translating gives CASSPNPTPGELFF.

The chain combines TRBV9 with TRBJ2-7; D ambiguous. This CDR3 comprises 16 residues. With 0 bases removed from V and 3 bases from J, the gap between germline ends came to 16 bases. Germline assignment: CDR1 SGDLS and CDR2 YYNGEE. The CDR3 reads CASSVAPDFRYYEQYF. In DNA form, the CDR3 reads TGTGCCAGCAGCGTAGCCCCAGACTTCAGGTACTACGAGCAGTACTTC.

V usage is TRBV28 and J usage is TRBJ2-1, with 9 positions matching TRBD2. J lost 8 bases, V lost 2 bases, and 7 bases had no gene match. This CDR3 has 15 amino acids. Germline values: CDR1 MDHEN, CDR2 SYDVKM. The CDR3 protein is CASSLPLAGLDEQFF. The CDR3 coding sequence is TGTGCCAGCAGTTTACCCCTAGCGGGACTCGATGAGCAGTTCTTC.

V gene TRBV27 combines with J gene TRBJ1-2, with D perhaps TRBD1 (5 bases). The CDR3 runs to 14 residues. Trimming pared 7 bases from V and 3 bases from J, leaving 15 bases between. The germline V gene has CDR1 MNHEY and CDR2 SMNVEV (reference sequence). The CDR3 DNA reads as TGTGCCAGCACCCGATCTTGGGGGGACTATGGCTACACCTTC. Translation gives CASTRSWGDYGYTF.

The J gene is TRBJ2-5, the V gene TRBV30; TRBD1 is a possible D gene (6 bases). The CDR3 loop spans 14 amino acids. V dropped 3 bases and J dropped 1 base, with 12 bases sitting between them. Germline values: CDR1 GTSNPN, CDR2 SVGIG (reference sequence). CDR3 amino acids: CAWSPGQSQETQYF. The CDR3 region has the DNA TGTGCCTGGAGCCCCGGACAGTCCCAAGAGACCCAGTACTTC.

This clone has only one observation. This chain links TRBV2 with TRBJ2-7; TRBD1 matches at 9 bases. Germline CDR1 SNHLY, CDR2 FYNNEI. V was pared by 2 bases and J by 3 bases, with 5 bases of the junction left unmatched. The CDR3 covers 15 residues. CDR3 DNA sequence: TGTGCCAGCAGTGAATGGGGACAGGGACTCTACGAGCAGTACTTC. Its protein is CASSEWGQGLYEQYF.

The rearrangement links TRBV9 to TRBJ2-1; the match to TRBD2 covers 7 bases. Germline V lookup: CDR1 SGDLS, CDR2 YYNGEE. V shed 0 bases, J shed 8 bases, and the junction held 14 bases outside the gene matches. This CDR3 contains 17 residues. The CDR3 protein is CASSVAALRGSTYEQFF. DNA for the CDR3: TGTGCCAGCAGCGTAGCCGCCTTACGCGGGAGTACATATGAGCAGTTCTTC. Variable domain in full (rest from reference TRBV9 and TRBJ2-1): DSGVTQTPKHLITATGQRVTLRCSPRSGDLSVYWYQQSLDQGLQFLIQYYNGEERAKGNILERFSAQQFPDLHSELNLSSLELGDSALYFCASSVAALRGSTYEQFFGPGTRLTVL.

The V and J genes are TRBV28 and TRBJ2-6; 7 nucleotides line up with TRBD1. V dropped 4 bases and J dropped 3; count of bases not matched to a gene: 9. Germline V lookup: CDR1 MDHEN, CDR2 SYDVKM. The CDR3 sequence is 17 residues long. CDR3 sequence (DNA): TGTGCCAGCAGTTCCCCGACAGGGAAAAGTGGGGCCAACGTCCTGACTTTC. It encodes CASSSPTGKSGANVLTF.

The CDR3 loop is CSVSSTGAGGSYEQYF. Here the CDR3 DNA reads TGCAGCGTTTCCTCTACGGGGGCAGGGGGCTCCTACGAGCAGTACTTC. The gene calls are TRBV29-1 and TRBJ2-7; tentative D call: TRBD1 (7 bases). Trimming pared 5 bases from V and 0 bases from J, leaving 20 bases between. This CDR3 is built from 16 residues. Germline assignment: CDR1 SQVTM and CDR2 ANQGSEA.

The gene calls are TRBV28 and TRBJ2-7; D possibly uses TRBD1 or TRBD2 (5 bases each). The CDR3 is 15 residues long. The V gene lost 1 base and the J gene lost 0 bases, with 10 bases spanning the gap. Germline loops: CDR1 MDHEN, CDR2 SYDVKM. In DNA, the CDR3 is TGTGCCAGCAGTTTATCTCCAGGGAGCTCCTACGAGCAGTACTTC. Translation: CASSLSPGSSYEQYF.

V gene TRBV5-4 combines with J gene TRBJ2-7; 7 bases line up with TRBD2. V dropped 4 bases and J dropped 2; count of bases not matched to a gene: 9. The CDR3 loop spans 15 amino acids. The V gene's germline CDR1 is SGHNT and CDR2 YYREEE (reference sequence). CDR3 bases: TGTGCCAGCAGCCATGTGGGGACTACCGCCTACGAGCAGTACTTC. Translation: CASSHVGTTAYEQYF.

The chain carries TRBV25-1 and TRBJ2-2; D is possibly TRBD1 or TRBD2 (6 bases each). V was trimmed by 3 bases and J by 0 bases, leaving 11 bases between them. The germline CDR1 and CDR2 sequences are MGHDK and SYGVNS. This CDR3 is 16 amino acids long. As DNA, the CDR3 is TGTGCCAGCAGTGACAGGGGACTTACGAACACCGGGGAGCTGTTTTTT. Residues: CASSDRGLTNTGELFF.

The rearrangement joins TRBV9 to TRBJ2-1, with TRBD2 as a possible D gene (5 bases). Germline V CDR1 and CDR2: SGDLS, YYNGEE. Trimming left V 4 bases short and J 9 bases short, with 23 bases between. The CDR3 extends over 16 amino acids. The CDR3 sequence is CASSPSPSTPGIEQFF. CDR3 sequence (DNA): TGTGCCAGCAGCCCAAGTCCTAGCACCCCCGGGATTGAGCAGTTCTTC.

The CDR3: CATSKRVSGSQNEQFF. CDR3 bases: TGTGCCACCAGCAAAAGGGTGAGCGGGAGTCAGAATGAGCAGTTCTTC. The chain is built from TRBV15 and TRBJ2-1; the match to TRBD2 covers 8 bases. The CDR3 loop spans 16 amino acids. J gave up 7 bases and V 4 bases, and 12 bases lay outside the gene matches. Germline V CDR1 and CDR2: LNHNV, YYDKDF (reference sequence).

The V gene is TRBV5-4, the J gene TRBJ2-7; D is tentatively TRBD1 or TRBD2 (5 bases each). V dropped 0 bases and J dropped 0 bases, with 7 bases sitting between them. CDR1 and CDR2 from the germline V gene are SGHNT and YYREEE (reference sequence). The CDR3 is 14 residues long. The CDR3 DNA reads as TGTGCCAGCAGCTTGGCCGGGACCTCCTACGAGCAGTACTTC. It codes for CASSLAGTSYEQYF.

This clone was seen a single time. This chain links TRBV27 with TRBJ2-1; a possible D gene is TRBD2 (6 bases). Trimming cost V 7 bases and J 9 bases, with 22 bases left between them. In germline, CDR1 is MNHEY, CDR2 SMNVEV (reference sequence). The CDR3 has 15 residues. As DNA, the CDR3 is TGTGCCAGCAAGAAAGGGACTGAAGCCTCTGGTGAGCAGTTCTTC. This codes for CASKKGTEASGEQFF.

Written as DNA, the CDR3 is TGTGCCAGCAGTTTATCGGTCGCAGGGTTTGGCTACACCTTC. Its translation is CASSLSVAGFGYTF. The chain has TRBV27 and TRBJ1-2, with D possibly being TRBD1 (5 bases). V was clipped by 0 bases and J by 7 bases, with 12 bases between them. Looked up from germline, CDR1 is MNHEY and CDR2 is SMNVEV (reference sequence). CDR3 length: 14 amino acids.

The chain employs TRBV27 and TRBJ2-7; 10 nucleotides align to TRBD2. V was pared by 0 bases and J by 7 bases, with 6 bases of the junction left unmatched. This CDR3 has 15 residues. Germline-derived CDR1 and CDR2 are MNHEY and SMNVEV (reference sequence). CDR3 DNA: TGTGCCAGCAGTTTATCAGCTAGCGGGAGAAGGGAGCAGTACTTC. Its translation: CASSLSASGRREQYF.